Presented here are 4 T cell receptor beta chains from one specimen sequenced in a study of OX40 agonist ivuxolimab in advanced cancers. The library was produced with the immunoSEQ multiplex PCR assay. In TCRdb, the immuneACCESS table is reduced to in-frame sequences with V and J assigned. These tables do not hold every clone; where another copy was compared, an unresolved V gene accounts for under half, and the others remain unexplained. The sample table holds under 25,000 clones, of which about 70% were seen once. The ten largest account for 33% of the sample. The material was CD4+ or CD8+ T cells sorted from blood, obtained in a trial of the OX40 agonist ivuxolimab. The receptors stem from an adult with an advanced solid tumor such as melanoma, head and neck, liver or kidney cancer.

The chain carries TRBV11-2 and TRBJ2-1, with TRBD2 matching 12 bases. Germline V gene lookup returns CDR1 SGHAT and CDR2 FQNNGV. V shed 0 bases, J shed 7 bases, and the junction held 4 bases outside the gene matches. CDR3 length: 16 amino acids. CDR3 in DNA: TGTGCCAGCAGCTTAGACCGGACTAGCGGGGATAATGAGCAGTTCTTC. Protein product: CASSLDRTSGDNEQFF.

This sequence joins TRBV5-6 and TRBJ2-7; D not certain. The V gene's germline CDR1 is SGHDT and CDR2 YYEEEE. CDR3 length: 12 amino acids. Trimming stripped 3 bases from V and 3 bases from J, with 7 bases between. The CDR3 region is CASSSSGYEQYF. Here the CDR3 DNA reads TGTGCCAGCAGCTCGTCTGGCTACGAGCAGTACTTC.

Concerning this clone: The sample has other DNA sequences that encode this CDR3 too. The CDR3: CASSLTSGRHNEQFF. Here the CDR3 DNA reads TGTGCCAGCAGCCTGACTAGCGGGAGACACAATGAGCAGTTCTTC. This sequence joins TRBV7-2 and TRBJ2-1; 12 bases map to TRBD2. CDR1 is SGHTA and CDR2 is FQGNSA in the germline V gene. After removal of 5 bases from V and 5 bases from J, the junction contained 4 bases not matched to a gene. The CDR3 contains 15 residues.

V usage is TRBV2 and J usage is TRBJ2-3; possible D gene TRBD2, 6 bases. The CDR3 extends over 14 amino acids. Germline V gene lookup returns CDR1 SNHLY and CDR2 FYNNEI. Trimming took off 5 bases at V and 2 bases at J, with 11 bases between the two ends. The CDR3 loop is CASSWTTTTDTQYF. Here the CDR3 DNA reads TGTGCCAGCAGTTGGACTACCACCACAGATACGCAGTATTTT.